This TCR beta chain was identified during a study of human T cells and chemical hapten exposure. Study at large: Among samples, TCR yields varied mainly because of small differences in pooled library volume.

The authors' total RNA extraction used unfractionated whole blood. Whole-study results and caveats: TCRs at a frequency above 1 in 1000 stayed unchanged with DPC sensitization.

Germline loops: CDR1 DFQATT, CDR2 SNEGSKA (reference sequence). This CDR3 is built from 16 residues. Trimming at V came to 1 base and at J to 1 base, leaving 9 bases not matched to a gene. In its sample, this clonotype was seen many times. Its antigen is currently unknown. The library tagged each cDNA molecule with unique molecular identifiers. Original processing notes: Samples had a median of around 92,000 TCRs, ranging about 20,000 to 700,000. TCRdb re-called the reads with MiXCR, one entry per CDR3 protein. TCRdb's processing, not the study's, gives the V and J calls here. Of roughly 120,000 distinct CDR3 sequences listed, 6.5% to 10% are singletons.

The receptor was derived from a human donor in good health. Some clones in this sample may be carry-over from other donors' samples. The sample was whole blood. V gene TRBV20-1 combines with J gene TRBJ1-2, with TRBD1 identical over 7 bases. The CDR3: CSARGPPQGGNYGYTF. The CDR3 nucleotides are TGCAGTGCTAGAGGGCCTCCTCAGGGGGGTAACTATGGCTACACCTTC.